This record looks at one T cell receptor beta chain sequence and its context. What antigen it recognizes has not been identified. No base quality values were provided; no much bigger clone lies one nucleotide off. This sample stems from a study of Graves' ophthalmopathy and Graves' hyperthyroidism listed by TCRdb under 2018. In terms of the full investigation: Hyperthyroidism was defined as stable when no progression to ophthalmopathy occurred within 18 months of follow-up. The study used TCR beta repertoire signatures to distinguish Graves' ophthalmopathy from Graves' hyperthyroidism and to predict progression to ophthalmopathy. For independent validation, a separate cohort was made up of fewer than 20 hyperthyroidism patients plus 17 patients who later progressed from hyperthyroidism to ophthalmopathy. In total, over 130 blood samples were TCR-sequenced: 40 to 45 ophthalmopathy, some 75 hyperthyroidism and approximately 17 hyperthyroidism-to-ophthalmopathy patients. Once sampling was done, hyperthyroidism patients were given methimazole at a starting dose of 30 mg daily, while ophthalmopathy patients were given high-dose intravenous methylprednisolone. To explore V-J signatures that separate ophthalmopathy from hyperthyroidism, a discovery set of approximately 100 patients was enrolled, consisting of approximately 44 with ophthalmopathy and around 60 with stable hyperthyroidism. In a handful of hyperthyroidism patients, the T-cell repertoire of thyroid tissue was compared with the T-cell repertoire of blood. The study at large found these results: In validation, the model predicted ophthalmopathy progression with 55% to 71% sensitivity and around 72% specificity; approximately 12 predicted patients were CT-confirmed with GO in a median of around 6 months. In cross-validation, the 13-signature model distinguished ophthalmopathy from stable hyperthyroidism with less than 90% sensitivity and roughly 81% specificity, while in the test set the corresponding values were about 80% and 75%. Most expanded thyroid clonotypes with a frequency above 0.001 also appeared in blood, which suggests that blood repertoires may reflect the immune response in the thyroid. Sample size was not statistically predetermined, and group allocation was not concealed from the investigators.

Taken from cysteine to phenylalanine, the CDR3 has 17 residues. This entry keeps only the CDR3 DNA: 51 bases, framed from base 1. CDR1 is given as SGHTA and CDR2 as FQGTGA, both from the germline V gene. V ends up 5 bases short and J 2 bases short, with an unmatched junction base count of 7. The hyperthyroidism patients were 18 to 65 years old and newly diagnosed, with a disease duration of less than 2 months. Anyone with other autoimmune diseases, uncontrolled infections, pregnancy or lactation was excluded from the study. Diagnosis relied on clinical symptoms, serum thyroxine, TRAb, thyroid ultrasound and orbital computed tomography. Total RNA was extracted using Trizol reagent, and RNA quality was checked on an Agilent 2100 Bioanalyzer. TCR beta CDR3 regions were amplified from RNA transcripts for repertoire sequencing. The first round of RT-PCR was done with HTBI primers and the Qiagen OneStep RT-PCR kit, and was followed by a second round of multiplex PCR, then size selection and purification. The libraries underwent paired-end sequencing with 100 bp reads on an Illumina HiSeq2000. Per the authors' processing: SOAPnuke was used to process the reads, removing any read that contained adapters or uncalled bases, had a mean Phred below 15, or lacked an exact match to the constant primer or identifier. COPE v1.2.5 was used to merge the high-quality paired reads. Unique nucleotide sequences were defined as clonotypes and aligned to IMGT TRB V, D and J references using MiTCR v1.1. The analysis was limited to V-J combinations with a frequency above 0.0001, which together covered 99.2% of repertoires. For each V-J combination, a TCR clonal expansion and chaos score was defined as F50 clonal expansion divided by the chaos observed in the TCRdist matrix. Features were reduced by Welch's t-statistics and random forest to approximately 12 V-J combinations, which fed a naive Bayes classifier. Thyroid-blood repertoire similarity was quantified with the Morisita-Horn index. TCRdb trimmed the raw reads at Q25, called clones with MiXCR and kept productive beta chains. Merged by CDR3 protein, the rows form single entries marked with the most common genes and DNA. These V and J calls derive from TCRdb rather than the authors' analysis. Here the sample has about 600,000 distinct CDR3 sequences; under 45% occur a single time. The leading ten clones occupy about 4.2% of the sample.

The chain is encoded by TRBV7-3 joined to TRBJ2-5; TRBD2 matches 14 bases in the middle. This clonotype was sampled from an adult man with Graves' hyperthyroidism. Sequencing input: peripheral blood or thyroid tissue (not recorded which). The base sequence is TGTGCCAGCAGCCCTCCAGGGACTAGCGGGAGACAAGAGACCCAGTACTTC. It codes for CASSPPGTSGRQETQYF. When the CDR3 is completed using the reference TRBV7-3 and TRBJ2-5 genes on either side, the full variable domain is GAGVSQTPSNKVTEKGKYVELRCDPISGHTALYWYRQSLGQGPEFLIYFQGTGAADDSGLPNDRFFAVRPEGSVSTLKIQRTERGDSAVYLCASSPPGTSGRQETQYFGPGTRLLVL.